The next 26 T cell receptor beta chains were all read from a single sample in a study of blood T cell repertoires in COVID-19. This table comes from immunoSEQ multiplex PCR, and its TCRdb copy is limited to in-frame clones, with some not included. The sample has under 150,000 clones, roughly 89% seen once. Material for sequencing was peripheral blood. Receptors originate from a woman aged 40-49 years with acute or convalescent COVID-19.

This clone was found once. The chain couples TRBV5-4 to TRBJ2-1; D perhaps matches TRBD1 (6 bases). The germline V and J ends were trimmed by 0 bases and 6 bases, with 10 bases remaining between them. CDR3 length: 14 residues. Germline V CDR1 and CDR2: SGHNT, YYREEE (reference sequence). CDR3 nucleotides: TGTGCCAGCAGCTTGGAAGGACAGTCCAATGAGCAGTTCTTC. Amino acids: CASSLEGQSNEQFF.

The chain combines TRBV6-5 with TRBJ1-4, with a tentative D call TRBD1 (6 bases). CDR1 is MNHEY, CDR2 SVGAGI, per germline. This CDR3 is 15 amino acids long. V was trimmed by 4 bases and J by 5 bases, leaving 14 bases between them. CDR3 DNA sequence: TGTGCCAGCAGTTGGTCCGGTAGGGGGAATGAAAAACTGTTTTTT. Protein product: CASSWSGRGNEKLFF.

The chain has TRBV20-1 and TRBJ1-1; D unclear. The CDR3 has 11 amino acids. Trimming cost V 6 bases and J 14 bases, with 19 bases left between them. Looked up from germline, CDR1 is DFQATT and CDR2 is SNEGSKA (reference sequence). The DNA of the CDR3 is TGCAGTGCCCCAGAGAGTGAGCGGAGGTTCTTT. Its protein is CSAPESERRFF.

The chain employs TRBV5-1 and TRBJ2-2; 8 bases match TRBD2. Germline V lookup: CDR1 SGHRS, CDR2 YFSETQ. The length of the CDR3 is 15 residues. Trimming took 2 bases from V and 7 from J; bases not matched to a gene: 7. DNA for the CDR3: TGCGCCAGCAGCTTTAGCGGGATAGGTGGCGGGGAGCTGTTTTTT. Protein sequence: CASSFSGIGGGELFF. Using reference TRBV5-1 and TRBJ2-2 for the parts outside the CDR3, the full variable domain is KAGVTQTPRYLIKTRGQQVTLSCSPISGHRSVSWYQQTPGQGLQFLFEYFSETQRNKGNFPGRFSGRQFSNSRSEMNVSTLELGDSALYLCASSFSGIGGGELFFGEGSRLTVL.

The V call is TRBV14, the J call TRBJ1-1, with unresolved D. The CDR3 consists of 11 residues. Trimming took 7 bases from V and 2 from J, leaving 5 bases between them. From germline, CDR1 is SGHDN and CDR2 FVKESK. CDR3 amino acids: CASIFNTEAFF. The DNA for the CDR3 is TGTGCCAGCATCTTTAACACTGAAGCTTTCTTT.

Comments on this clone: One end of the junction fails to match germline, which may point to a read error. This sequence joins TRBV18 and TRBJ1-2; a possible D gene is TRBD1 (6 bases). Germline loops: CDR1 KGHSH, CDR2 LQKENI. The CDR3 loop spans 12 amino acids. In DNA, the CDR3 is TGTGCCAGCTCGCCGCCTGGGGCCGGGACATCTTTC. This translates into CASSPPGAGTSF.

The rearrangement links TRBV7-3 to TRBJ1-6; D gene ambiguous. Germline V gene data show CDR1 as SGHTA and CDR2 as FQGTGA. The CDR3 totals 13 residues. Trimming removed 1 base from V and 9 bases from J, with 7 bases in between. The CDR3 sequence: CASSLNGLSPLHF. The CDR3 region has the DNA TGTGCCAGCAGCTTAAATGGACTTTCACCCCTCCACTTT.

This rearrangement joins TRBV10-3 to TRBJ1-2, with 8 bases lining up with TRBD1. CDR1 and CDR2 (germline): ENHRY, SYGVKD. J was trimmed by 8 bases and V by 8 bases; bases with no gene match: 4. The CDR3 sequence is 11 residues long. The DNA for the CDR3 is TGTGCCATCGCAGGGGGCAAGGGCTACACCTTC. Protein: CAIAGGKGYTF.

The rearrangement links TRBV9 to TRBJ2-5, with D maybe TRBD1 (6 bases). Germline lookup yields CDR1 SGDLS and CDR2 YYNGEE. Trimming took 0 bases from V and 2 from J, leaving 11 bases between them. The CDR3 is 15 amino acids. CDR3 sequence: CASSVGGGRQETQYF. The CDR3, as DNA: TGTGCCAGCAGCGTAGGAGGGGGTCGGCAAGAGACCCAGTACTTC.

This clone was seen just once. The gene calls are TRBV12-3 or TRBV12-4 and TRBJ1-1; 7 bases fit TRBD1. This CDR3 comprises 12 residues. The V and J ends lost 5 bases and 12 bases, in that order; junction bases with no gene match: 9. In DNA form, the CDR3 reads TGTGCCAGCAGTGTGACAGGGTCCCCAACTTTCTTT. Translation gives CASSVTGSPTFF.

Only one count was recorded for this clone. The V call is TRBV7-2, the J call TRBJ1-2; D is undetermined. The CDR3 totals 16 residues. CDR1 and CDR2 from the germline V gene are SGHTA and FQGNSA. The ends were cut back, 1 base at V and 4 bases at J, with 16 bases in the middle. DNA for the CDR3: TGTGCCAGCAGCTTAGAAGCAGGCAGGAGGCCCTATGGCTACACCTTC. Translated, it gives CASSLEAGRRPYGYTF.

This clone was observed a single time. This chain uses TRBV19 with TRBJ1-2; 7 bases fit TRBD1. Germline V gene data show CDR1 as LNHDA and CDR2 as SQIVND (reference sequence). V lost 6 bases and J lost 2; bases outside the gene matches: 3. The CDR3 has 13 residues. CDR3 residues: CASRKQGNYGYTF. CDR3 DNA sequence: TGTGCCAGTAGGAAACAGGGGAACTATGGCTACACCTTC.

This chain joins TRBV5-5 and TRBJ1-6; D ambiguous. This CDR3 is 17 amino acids long. The ends were cut back, 2 bases at V and 1 base at J, with 13 bases in the middle. The germline gives CDR1 SGHKS, CDR2 YYEKEE (reference sequence). CDR3 sequence (DNA): TGTGCCAGCAGCTTCGGGAGTACTCGGTCCTATAATTCACCCCTCCACTTT. This encodes CASSFGSTRSYNSPLHF.

The sample holds a few counts of this clone. Here the CDR3 DNA reads TGTGCCTGGAGTGTTGGGCAGGGTAAATCCGAGCAGTACTTC. Its protein product is CAWSVGQGKSEQYF. The rearrangement joins TRBV30 to TRBJ2-7, with D perhaps matching TRBD1 (5 bases). This CDR3 contains 14 residues. CDR1 and CDR2 from the germline V gene are GTSNPN and SVGIG (reference sequence). V was clipped by 0 bases and J by 6 bases, with 15 bases between them.

The rearrangement links TRBV4-1 to TRBJ2-7, with 12 bases identical to TRBD2. Trimming removed 4 bases from V and 2 bases from J; junction bases left unmatched: 3. This CDR3 comprises 15 residues. Per germline, CDR1 MGHRA and CDR2 YSYEKL. CDR3 coding DNA: TGCGCCAGCAGCCCTAGCGGGGGGGCCCCCTACGAGCAGTACTTC. This encodes CASSPSGGAPYEQYF.

The rearrangement links TRBV4-3 to TRBJ1-2; D might be TRBD1 (6 bases). The CDR3 is made up of 12 amino acids. V gave up 5 bases and J gave up 8 bases, with 12 bases separating them. Germline CDR1 reads LGHNA; CDR2 reads YSLEER. The CDR3 DNA reads TGCGCCAGCAGCGGTTTACAGGGAGGCTACACCTTC. It translates to CASSGLQGGYTF.

This clone appeared a single time. The V gene is TRBV7-8, the J gene TRBJ1-5; D may be TRBD1 (5 bases). Trimming took 2 bases from V and 2 from J, leaving 19 bases between them. Looked up from germline, CDR1 is SGHVS and CDR2 is FQNEAQ. The CDR3 extends over 18 amino acids. DNA for the CDR3: TGTGCCAGCAGCTTATTGTGGAGGGAGGGGTATCGCAATCAGCCCCAGCATTTT. It is translated as CASSLLWREGYRNQPQHF.

This clone was counted once. The CDR3 DNA is TGTGCCAGCAGTCTAGACGGGACAGGAGGAGGCTACACCTTC. This encodes CASSLDGTGGGYTF. This chain links TRBV7-9 with TRBJ1-2; 8 bases line up with TRBD1. Germline loops: CDR1 SEHNR, CDR2 FQNEAQ (reference sequence). The trim removed 6 bases at V and 8 bases at J, leaving 11 bases unmatched. The CDR3 length is 14 residues.

The J gene is TRBJ1-3, the V gene TRBV9; D perhaps matches TRBD1 (5 bases). CDR1 SGDLS and CDR2 YYNGEE come from the germline V gene. The CDR3 runs 15 residues. V shed 3 bases and J shed 2 bases, with 12 bases lying between them. The CDR3 bases are TGTGCCAGCAGCGCTGGGGCAGGGACTGGAAACACCATATATTTT. Translated: CASSAGAGTGNTIYF.

The chain couples TRBV30 to TRBJ2-3; weak D call: TRBD2 (5 bases). Germline V lookup: CDR1 GTSNPN, CDR2 SVGIG (reference sequence). The CDR3 extends over 14 amino acids. V shed 0 bases and J shed 2 bases, with 9 bases lying between them. The CDR3 protein is CAWSVFSVTDTQYF. Written as DNA, the CDR3 is TGTGCCTGGAGTGTTTTTAGCGTCACAGATACGCAGTATTTT.

The genes are TRBV14 and TRBJ2-1; 8 nucleotides agree with TRBD1. The CDR3 sequence is 16 residues long. J was trimmed by 0 bases and V by 4 bases; bases with no gene match: 5. The germline CDR1 and CDR2 sequences are SGHDN and FVKESK. The CDR3 DNA follows: TGTGCCAGCAGCCTCCTAGGGACAGGCTCCTACAATGAGCAGTTCTTC. Amino acid sequence: CASSLLGTGSYNEQFF.

This clone was seen just once. V and J are TRBV14 and TRBJ1-4; D remains unclear. V gave up 4 bases and J gave up 3 bases, with 9 bases separating them. The CDR3 length is 14 residues. Germline CDR1 reads SGHDN; CDR2 reads FVKESK. CDR3 DNA sequence: TGTGCCAGCAGCCCCCGGGGTGCTAATGAAAAACTGTTTTTT. This encodes CASSPRGANEKLFF.

The rearrangement links TRBV6-5 to TRBJ2-1; D may be TRBD1 (6 bases). The CDR3 has 14 residues. The V gene's germline CDR1 is MNHEY and CDR2 SVGAGI. V was shortened by 6 bases and J by 4 bases, with 13 bases between the two germline ends. DNA of the CDR3: TGTGCCAGCAGCCGTAACAGGGATTACAATGAGCAGTTCTTC. This codes for CASSRNRDYNEQFF.

The rearrangement joins TRBV12-5 to TRBJ1-2; TRBD1 matches at 7 bases. Trimming at V came to 1 base and at J to 3 bases, leaving 5 bases not matched to a gene. The CDR3 sequence is 15 residues long. CDR1 is LGHNT and CDR2 is FRNRAP in the germline V gene. The CDR3 protein is CASGLGGGSDYGYTF. CDR3 nucleotide sequence: TGTGCTAGTGGTTTGGGAGGGGGCAGTGACTATGGCTACACCTTC.

The chain recombines TRBV15 with TRBJ2-2, with 7 bases lining up with TRBD2. The CDR3 contains 15 residues. V lost 6 bases to trimming and J lost 3 bases; unmatched junction nucleotides: 7. CDR1 and CDR2 from the germline V gene are LNHNV and YYDKDF (reference sequence). The CDR3 loop is CATRQGGVDTGELFF. The CDR3 DNA reads TGTGCCACCAGGCAGGGAGGGGTGGACACCGGGGAGCTGTTTTTT.

The chain combines TRBV5-1 with TRBJ1-1; 7 bases map to TRBD1. The trim removed 3 bases at V and 0 bases at J, leaving 8 bases unmatched. The V gene's germline CDR1 is SGHRS and CDR2 YFSETQ. This CDR3 has 16 amino acids. The CDR3: CASSYRTGALNTEAFF. CDR3 DNA: TGCGCCAGCAGCTACCGAACAGGGGCCCTGAACACTGAAGCTTTCTTT.